This entry concerns a single T cell receptor beta chain. Antigen specificity is unknown. The sample belongs to a study of cytomegalovirus exposure and HLA in healthy donors. Study outcomes and limitations: The study found most TCR sequences rare, yet found some public TCRs in many donors. Later on, an analysis showed TCR association rates differing by HLA locus, with DRB1 the most and HLA-C the fewest.

The V and J ends lost 8 bases and 0 bases, in that order; junction bases with no gene match: 9. This CDR3 contains 16 residues. Germline CDR1 KGHSH, CDR2 LQKENI. The PCR had 60 Vbeta and 13 Jbeta primers. TCRdb keeps only in-frame clones here, not all; method: immunoSEQ multiplex PCR. The table lists about 34,000 clones, with roughly 3.5% in the top ten. The clonotype originates from a woman aged 40 to 50 in good health and CMV-seropositive. The rearrangement links TRBV18 to TRBJ2-7; 11 bases are a match to TRBD1. Input material: PBMCs. CDR3 coding DNA: TGTGCCAGCCTCTCGCGAGGGACAGGGGGCTCCTACGAGCAGTACTTC. This encodes CASLSRGTGGSYEQYF.